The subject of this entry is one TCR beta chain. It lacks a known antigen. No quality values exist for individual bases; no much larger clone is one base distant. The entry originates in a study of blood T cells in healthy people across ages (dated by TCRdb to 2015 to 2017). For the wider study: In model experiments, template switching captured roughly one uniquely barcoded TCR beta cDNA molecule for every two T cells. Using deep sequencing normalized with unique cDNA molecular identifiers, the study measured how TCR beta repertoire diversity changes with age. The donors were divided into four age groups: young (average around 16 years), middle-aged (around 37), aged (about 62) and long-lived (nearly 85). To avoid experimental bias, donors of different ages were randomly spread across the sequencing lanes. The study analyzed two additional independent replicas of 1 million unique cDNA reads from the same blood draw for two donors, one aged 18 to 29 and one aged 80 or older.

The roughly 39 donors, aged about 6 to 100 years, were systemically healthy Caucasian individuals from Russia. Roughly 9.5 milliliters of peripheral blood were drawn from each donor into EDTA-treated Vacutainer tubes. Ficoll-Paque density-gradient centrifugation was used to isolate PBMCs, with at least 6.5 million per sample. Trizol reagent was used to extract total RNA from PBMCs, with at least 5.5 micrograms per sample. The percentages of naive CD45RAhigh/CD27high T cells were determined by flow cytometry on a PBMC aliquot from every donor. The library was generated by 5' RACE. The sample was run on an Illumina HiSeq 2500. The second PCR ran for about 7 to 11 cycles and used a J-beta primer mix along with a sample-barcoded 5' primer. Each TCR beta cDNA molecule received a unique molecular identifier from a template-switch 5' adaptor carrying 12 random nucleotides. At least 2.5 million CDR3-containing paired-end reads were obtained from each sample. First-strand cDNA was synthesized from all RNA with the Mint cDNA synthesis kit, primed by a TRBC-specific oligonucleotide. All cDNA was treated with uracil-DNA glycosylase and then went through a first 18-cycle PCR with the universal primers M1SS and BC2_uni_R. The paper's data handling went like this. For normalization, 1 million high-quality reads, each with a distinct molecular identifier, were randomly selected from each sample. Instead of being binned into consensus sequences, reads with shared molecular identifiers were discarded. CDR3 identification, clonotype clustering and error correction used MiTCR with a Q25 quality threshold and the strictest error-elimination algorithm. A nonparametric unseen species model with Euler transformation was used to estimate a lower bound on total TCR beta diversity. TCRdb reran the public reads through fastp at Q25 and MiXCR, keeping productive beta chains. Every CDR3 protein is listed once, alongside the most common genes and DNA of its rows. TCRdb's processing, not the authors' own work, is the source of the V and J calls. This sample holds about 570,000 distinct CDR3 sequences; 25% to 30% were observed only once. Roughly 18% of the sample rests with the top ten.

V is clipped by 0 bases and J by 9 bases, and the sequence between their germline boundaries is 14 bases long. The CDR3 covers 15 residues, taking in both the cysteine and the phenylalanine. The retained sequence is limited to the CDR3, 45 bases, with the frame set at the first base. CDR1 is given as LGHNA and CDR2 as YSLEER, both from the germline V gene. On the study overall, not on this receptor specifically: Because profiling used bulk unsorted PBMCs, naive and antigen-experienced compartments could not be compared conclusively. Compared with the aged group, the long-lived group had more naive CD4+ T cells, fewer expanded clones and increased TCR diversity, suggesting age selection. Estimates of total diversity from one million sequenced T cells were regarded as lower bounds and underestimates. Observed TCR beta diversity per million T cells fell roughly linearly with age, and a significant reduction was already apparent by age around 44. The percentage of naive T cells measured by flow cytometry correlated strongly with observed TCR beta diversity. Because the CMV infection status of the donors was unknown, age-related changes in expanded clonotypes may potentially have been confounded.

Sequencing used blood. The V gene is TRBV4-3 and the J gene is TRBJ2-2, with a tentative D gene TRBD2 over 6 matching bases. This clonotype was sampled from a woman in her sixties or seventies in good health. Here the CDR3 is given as CASSQDYGGNRELFF. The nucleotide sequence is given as TGCGCCAGCAGCCAAGACTATGGCGGGAACCGGGAGCTGTTTTTT.